These 18 T cell receptor beta chains originate from one sample sequenced in a study of Ad26.COV2.S vaccination and SARS-CoV-2 variants. TCRdb's table, derived via immunoSEQ multiplex PCR, lists solely in-frame clones and lacks some. There are 350,000 to 500,000 clones in the sample; roughly 89% occur only once, and approximately 2.5% lies in the top ten. Treatment here: roughly 19 received Ad26.COV2.S at low or high dose, single or two shots; roughly 5 received placebo; per-sample allocation not given. Samples were taken on day 63 after the first vaccine or placebo injection. Specimen: peripheral blood, collected in a trial of Ad26.COV2.S vaccine versus placebo. These receptors came from a person between 18 and 65 years old who received the Ad26.COV2.S COVID-19 vaccine or a placebo.

The chain joins TRBV6-2 or TRBV6-3 to TRBJ2-1; 12 nucleotides agree with TRBD2. Germline CDR1 MNHEY, CDR2 SVGEGT. The CDR3 totals 18 residues. The junction had 6 bases not matched to a gene; V was cut back by 2 bases and J by 1 base. The CDR3 DNA reads as TGTGCCAGCAGTTACCGGTCTAGCGGGGGGGGTTCCTACAATGAGCAGTTCTTC. Its translation: CASSYRSSGGGSYNEQFF.

This clone was seen once. The chain couples TRBV5-1 to TRBJ2-1, with TRBD2 matching over 7 bases. The CDR3 has 16 residues. The trim removed 5 bases at V and 6 bases at J, leaving 14 bases unmatched. Germline-derived CDR1 and CDR2 are SGHRS and YFSETQ. For the CDR3, the DNA is TGCGCCAGCAGTTGGCCTGGCGGGAGCCTCGCCAATGAGCAGTTCTTC. It yields the protein CASSWPGGSLANEQFF.

The chain uses TRBV3-1 (or the pseudogene TRBV3-2) and TRBJ2-2; D might be TRBD2 (6 bases). The germline V gene has CDR1 LGHDT and CDR2 YNNKEL (reference sequence). Trimming removed 3 bases from V and 4 bases from J, with 15 bases in between. This CDR3 comprises 16 residues. CDR3 sequence reads: CASSHLGGTSTGELFF. The CDR3 region has the DNA TGTGCCAGCAGCCACCTAGGCGGGACCTCCACCGGGGAGCTGTTTTTT.

This chain links TRBV15 with TRBJ1-4; 7 bases line up with TRBD1. This CDR3 spans 14 amino acids. Germline values: CDR1 LNHNV, CDR2 YYDKDF (reference sequence). The V segment lost 3 bases and the J segment 5 bases; nucleotides outside the gene matches: 3. The CDR3 DNA is TGTGCCACCAGCAGGGTCAGGGGGAATGAAAAACTGTTTTTT. It encodes CATSRVRGNEKLFF.

The chain has TRBV18 and TRBJ1-2; D perhaps matches TRBD1 (5 bases). Germline loops: CDR1 KGHSH, CDR2 LQKENI. The CDR3 length is 10 residues. V shed 6 bases and J shed 14 bases, with 13 bases lying between them. CDR3 DNA: TGTGCCAGCTCCCGGGACCCGATAACCTTC. It translates to CASSRDPITF.

This chain joins TRBV9 and TRBJ2-1, with 8 nucleotides matching TRBD2. The CDR3 loop spans 16 amino acids. Germline V gene sequence: CDR1 SGDLS, CDR2 YYNGEE. V trimming: 5 bases; J trimming: 0 bases; junction bases outside the gene matches: 7. The CDR3 nucleotides read TGTGCCAGCAGGTCCGGGGGGGCTAGCTCCTACAATGAGCAGTTCTTC. The encoded protein is CASRSGGASSYNEQFF.

V usage is TRBV24-1 and J usage is TRBJ1-4; no firm D call. The length of the CDR3 is 13 residues. Trimming took 2 bases from V and 7 from J, leaving 7 bases between them. CDR1 is KGHDR, CDR2 SFDVKD, per germline. CDR3 in amino acids: CATSDSASEKLFF. The DNA for the CDR3 is TGTGCCACCAGTGATTCCGCTAGTGAAAAACTGTTTTTT.

The chain employs TRBV25-1 and TRBJ1-2; the D is unclear. Trimming shortened V by 2 bases and J by 8 bases, and 9 bases separated the two germline ends. Germline V gene data show CDR1 as MGHDK and CDR2 as SYGVNS. The CDR3 extends over 12 amino acids. The CDR3 coding sequence is TGTGCCAGCAGTGAAAGAGGGATCGGCTACACCTTC. Residues: CASSERGIGYTF.

This clone has more than one count but fewer than ten. V gene TRBV9 combines with J gene TRBJ1-3; 7 positions match TRBD1. Germline CDR1 reads SGDLS; CDR2 reads YYNGEE. V shed 4 bases and J 8 bases; nucleotides not matched to a gene: 9. The CDR3 is 14 amino acids. CDR3: CASSPRGQVDTIYF. Written as DNA, the CDR3 is TGTGCCAGCAGCCCCCGAGGACAGGTCGACACCATATATTTT.

The chain joins TRBV28 to TRBJ1-6, with TRBD1 identical over 8 bases. Germline V gene lookup returns CDR1 MDHEN and CDR2 SYDVKM. This CDR3 comprises 15 residues. Trimming removed 0 bases from V and 8 bases from J; junction bases left unmatched: 3. In nucleotides, the CDR3 is TGTGCCAGCAGTTTATGGGGACAGGACGATTCACCCCTCCACTTT. Amino acids: CASSLWGQDDSPLHF.

V is TRBV6-5 and J is TRBJ2-7; the match to TRBD2 covers 10 bases. The germline CDR1 and CDR2 sequences are MNHEY and SVGAGI. Trimming cost V 4 bases and J 4 bases; bases outside gene matches: 7. The CDR3 covers 15 residues. CDR3 nucleotide sequence: TGTGCCAGCAGTTCGGAAGCGGGGGGGCGTTACGAGCAGTACTTC. It yields the protein CASSSEAGGRYEQYF.

This CDR3 reads CASSQGPPPAPLHF. The CDR3 DNA is TGCGCCAGCAGCCAGGGGCCCCCTCCTGCACCCCTCCACTTT. The chain has TRBV4-3 and TRBJ1-6; tentative D call: TRBD1 (5 bases). The germline V gene encodes CDR1 LGHNA and CDR2 YSLEER. The CDR3 sequence is 14 residues long. The ends were cut back, 3 bases at V and 11 bases at J, with 14 bases in the middle.

The chain recombines TRBV6-4 with TRBJ2-5; 14 nucleotides match TRBD2. The germline CDR1 and CDR2 sequences are MRHNA and SNTAGT. V lost 0 bases, J lost 3 bases, and 12 bases stayed unmatched. The CDR3 is 20 amino acids. CDR3 sequence reads: CASSDSETSGGGGRKETQYF. The CDR3 DNA follows: TGTGCCAGCAGTGACTCAGAGACTAGCGGGGGGGGAGGAAGGAAAGAGACCCAGTACTTC.

This sequence joins TRBV5-1 and TRBJ1-2; D perhaps matches TRBD1 (6 bases). V dropped 4 bases and J dropped 3 bases, with 16 bases sitting between them. The length of the CDR3 is 15 residues. Germline V gives CDR1 SGHRS, CDR2 YFSETQ. The DNA for the CDR3 is TGCGCCAGCAGCCTATCAAGGGGGAACGACTATGGCTACACCTTC. Its translation: CASSLSRGNDYGYTF.

This sequence joins TRBV11-3 and TRBJ1-1; the D is unclear. The CDR3 contains 11 residues. V lost 1 base, J lost 11 bases, and 8 bases lay in between. CDR1 is SGHNT, CDR2 YENEEA, per germline. CDR3 in DNA: TGTGCCAGCAGCTTAGCGGAGGTGGCTTTCTTT. Residues: CASSLAEVAFF.

This clone was detected once. The chain couples TRBV20-1 to TRBJ1-4, with D unresolved. CDR3 size: 11 residues. V was cut by 8 bases and J by 3 bases, with 7 bases left in between. The germline V gene has CDR1 DFQATT and CDR2 SNEGSKA (reference sequence). The CDR3, as DNA: TGCAGTTATACAGCTAATGAAAAACTGTTTTTT. Encoded protein: CSYTANEKLFF.

The chain has TRBV9 and TRBJ2-2; D could derive from TRBD1 or TRBD2 (6 bases each). Germline V CDR1 and CDR2: SGDLS, YYNGEE. The V gene lost 3 bases and the J gene lost 13 bases, with 25 bases spanning the gap. The CDR3 runs 16 residues. In DNA form, the CDR3 reads TGTGCCAGCAGCGCACAAGGGGGGCGAGCTCTCCGATGGCTGTTTTTT. This encodes CASSAQGGRALRWLFF.

V is TRBV18 and J is TRBJ2-3; D could derive from TRBD1 or TRBD2 (5 bases each). The CDR3 is 15 residues long. V was clipped by 1 base and J by 6 bases, with 14 bases between them. Germline CDR1 reads KGHSH; CDR2 reads LQKENI. The CDR3 sequence: CASSPLGTTRDTQYF. The CDR3 coding sequence is TGTGCCAGCTCACCACTTGGGACCACGCGGGATACGCAGTATTTT.